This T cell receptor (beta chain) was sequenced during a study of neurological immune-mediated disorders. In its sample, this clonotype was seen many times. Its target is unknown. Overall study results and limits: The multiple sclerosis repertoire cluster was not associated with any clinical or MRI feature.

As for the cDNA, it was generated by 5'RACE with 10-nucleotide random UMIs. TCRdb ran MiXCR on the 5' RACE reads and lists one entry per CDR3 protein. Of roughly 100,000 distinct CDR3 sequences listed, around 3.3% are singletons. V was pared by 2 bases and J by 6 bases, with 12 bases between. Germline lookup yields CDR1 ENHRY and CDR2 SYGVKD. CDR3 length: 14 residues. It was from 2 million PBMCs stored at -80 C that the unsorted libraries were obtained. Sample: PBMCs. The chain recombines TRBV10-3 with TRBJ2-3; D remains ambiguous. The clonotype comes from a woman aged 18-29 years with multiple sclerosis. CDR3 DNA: TGTGCCATCAGTGAGACAGCACCTGCGGATACGCAGTATTTT. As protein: CAISETAPADTQYF.